This T cell receptor beta chain was captured by sequencing in a study of patients and donors after allogeneic stem cell transplantation (dated by TCRdb to about 2020). Preparation of the library involved RT-PCR. Data came from a NextSeq 550. TCRdb ran its own pipeline on the public reads, namely fastp trimming at Q25 and MiXCR clone calling, and kept in-frame beta chains. Each CDR3 protein gets just one entry, which takes the most common genes and DNA from the rows behind it. The sample table records roughly 150,000 distinct CDR3 sequences; roughly 24% of these occur just once. The ten biggest clones cover 26% of the sample. Inclusive of the bounding cysteine and phenylalanine, the CDR3 is 13 residues long. Of all the DNA, just the CDR3 is kept, 39 bases in frame from base 1. The germline V gene specifies SGHDN as CDR1 and FVKESK as CDR2. Trimming removed 5 bases from V and 6 bases from J, leaving 8 bases between the germline ends.

This clonotype was seen a handful of times. The specificity of this receptor is unknown. No base quality values were provided; no much bigger clone lies one nucleotide off. Sample: blood, either unsorted or a sorted T cell fraction (not recorded which). In this chain, TRBV14 is recombined with TRBJ1-6; D gene: possibly TRBD1, on 5 matching bases. This clonotype originated in a human donor who was either an allogeneic HSCT recipient or a stem cell or donor lymphocyte infusion donor (not recorded which). It is not recorded whose cells these are; they may come from a transplant donor. The CDR3 region reads CASSGQGNSPLHF. The nucleotide sequence is given as TGTGCCAGCAGCGGTCAGGGTAATTCACCCCTCCACTTT.